This TCR beta chain is drawn from a study of shared clonotypes between healthy human individuals. Assay used: immunoSEQ multiplex PCR; TCRdb lists only in-frame clones, some missing. The table has around 500,000 clones, 79% seen once. This clone was seen just once. The germline gives CDR1 SQVTM, CDR2 ANQGSEA. Trimming cost V 6 bases and J 2 bases, with 8 bases left between them. The CDR3 is 13 residues long. The receptor comes from a woman between 40 and 55 years old in good health. Some clones in this sample may be carry-over from other donors' samples. The chain combines TRBV29-1 with TRBJ2-6; D not resolved. The sample comprised PBMCs. The CDR3 reads CSVNVAGANVLTF. The CDR3 coding sequence is TGCAGCGTGAACGTCGCTGGGGCCAACGTCCTGACTTTC.